This T cell receptor (beta chain) was documented in a study of blood T cell repertoires in COVID-19. Study details: PBMCs, B-cell-depleted T cells, or T cells were the source of the cDNA or gDNA that made up the material.

This clone was picked up a small number of times. Per the original data handling: Amplified reference gene primers provided the basis for estimating nucleated cell counts. The protocol was immunoSEQ multiplex PCR, while the TCRdb copy is restricted to in-frame clones and leaves out a portion. V, J and clone size were drawn from that table, and D and trimming were deduced from the DNA. This sample has roughly 87,000 clones; around 72% occur once, and the top ten carry around 15%. The CDR3 contains 13 residues. Germline values: CDR1 GTSNPN, CDR2 SVGIG (reference sequence). The ends lost 1 base at V and 3 bases at J; junction bases unmatched: 2.

This TCR came from a woman aged 80 or over with acute or convalescent COVID-19. The sequencing input was peripheral blood. The chain is built from TRBV30 and TRBJ1-2; 7 positions agree with TRBD1. CDR3 residues: CAWSEGADYGYTF. CDR3 in DNA: TGTGCCTGGAGTGAGGGGGCGGACTATGGCTACACCTTC.